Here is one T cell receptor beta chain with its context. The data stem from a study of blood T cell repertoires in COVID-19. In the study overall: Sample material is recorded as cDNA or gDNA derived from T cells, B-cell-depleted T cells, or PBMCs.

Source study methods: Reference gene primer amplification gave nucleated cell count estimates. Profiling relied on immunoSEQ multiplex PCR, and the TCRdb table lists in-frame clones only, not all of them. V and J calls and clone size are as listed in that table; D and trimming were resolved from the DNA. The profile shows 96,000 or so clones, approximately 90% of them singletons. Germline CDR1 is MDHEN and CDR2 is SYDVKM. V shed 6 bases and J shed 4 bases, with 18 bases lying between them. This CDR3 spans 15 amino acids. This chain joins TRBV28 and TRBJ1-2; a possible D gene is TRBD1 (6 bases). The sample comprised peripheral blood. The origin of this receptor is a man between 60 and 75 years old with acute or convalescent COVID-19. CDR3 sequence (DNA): TGTGCCAGCAGCCTTTTAGGGGACATCCTCTATGGCTACACCTTC. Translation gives CASSLLGDILYGYTF.